This entry features one T cell receptor beta chain sequence. Its antigen is currently unknown. Donors had recovered from mild-to-severe COVID-19. Sequencing was done directly on freshly isolated, uncultured memory T cells. This sample is drawn from a study of CD4 T cell repertoires in COVID-19. Trimming took off 5 bases at V and 13 bases at J, with 29 bases between the two ends. This CDR3 has 17 residues. Per the germline V gene, CDR1 is MDHEN and CDR2 is SYDVKM. Study outcomes and limitations: In SARS-CoV and/or HKU1 spike cultures, between about 6 and 25% of SARS-CoV-2 clonotypes reappeared.

Assay used: immunoSEQ multiplex PCR; TCRdb lists only in-frame clones, some missing. The sample records approximately 79,000 clones, 83% being singletons. The material sequenced was CD4+ T cells from peripheral blood, taken after recovery from COVID-19. The chain carries TRBV28 and TRBJ1-4, with D perhaps matching TRBD1 (5 bases). The clonotype was recovered from a human donor who had COVID-19. In DNA form, the CDR3 reads TGTGCCAGCAGTCCCCAGGGCGGGGTCCCGTTAGGAAAAAGACTGTTTTTT. Protein: CASSPQGGVPLGKRLFF.